This TCR beta chain was found in a study of breast tumors, draining lymph nodes, adjacent tissues. Study observations and caveats: Tumor repertoires ranked between lymph nodes and nontumor tissue in diversity, with V and J gene preferences. Luminal-like breast cancer showed significantly greater tumor-nontumor repertoire similarity than basal-like breast cancer did. Most tumor T cells seemingly derive from lymph node, then expand in tumor. The lymph node origin of tumor T cells was framed as consistent with a hypothesis, not demonstrated.

MiXCR, applied by TCRdb to the multiplex PCR reads, yields one record per CDR3 protein. The sample includes approximately 100,000 distinct CDR3 sequences, about 20% of them seen just once. Of note for this clonotype: Its target is not known.

Breast cancer patients provided tissue from their axillary draining lymph nodes. The CDR3 runs 13 residues. V shed 3 bases and J shed 4 bases, with 9 bases lying between them. Looked up from germline, CDR1 is GTSNPN and CDR2 is SVGIG (reference sequence). This sequence joins TRBV30 and TRBJ2-2, with a possible D match to TRBD1 (6 bases). This receptor was identified in a female donor with breast cancer. Some clones in this sample may be carry-over from other donors' samples. The sequencing sample was made of axillary lymph node tissue. This chain's CDR3 is CAWRPQGTGELFF. The DNA for the CDR3 is TGTGCCTGGAGGCCACAGGGCACCGGGGAGCTGTTTTTT.